This TCR beta chain appears in the sequencing data of a study of cytomegalovirus exposure and HLA in healthy donors. Regarding this clone: What it recognizes is unknown.

The PCR was carried out with 60 Vbeta primers and 13 Jbeta primers. The repertoire was sequenced with immunoSEQ multiplex PCR; TCRdb's copy has only in-frame clones and lacks some. The repertoire holds about 82,000 clones, with roughly 80% as singletons. General study points: Cytomegalovirus association was listed for 170 or so TCR beta chains. Most TCR sequences were uncommon, yet certain public TCRs appeared in many donors. A later analysis linked a missense variant in DCLRE1C to the trimming of TCR beta V and J genes.

Specimen: PBMCs. The origin of this receptor is a woman between 50 and 59 years old in good health and CMV-seropositive.

DNA for the CDR3: TGCAGCGTTGAAGATCAGTCCCGAGGGTATGGCTACACCTTC. Translated, it gives CSVEDQSRGYGYTF. The V gene is TRBV29-1, the J gene TRBJ1-2; D is unclear. The CDR3 has 14 residues. V lost 0 bases and J lost 5, with 13 bases in between. Germline V gene sequence: CDR1 SQVTM, CDR2 ANQGSEA.